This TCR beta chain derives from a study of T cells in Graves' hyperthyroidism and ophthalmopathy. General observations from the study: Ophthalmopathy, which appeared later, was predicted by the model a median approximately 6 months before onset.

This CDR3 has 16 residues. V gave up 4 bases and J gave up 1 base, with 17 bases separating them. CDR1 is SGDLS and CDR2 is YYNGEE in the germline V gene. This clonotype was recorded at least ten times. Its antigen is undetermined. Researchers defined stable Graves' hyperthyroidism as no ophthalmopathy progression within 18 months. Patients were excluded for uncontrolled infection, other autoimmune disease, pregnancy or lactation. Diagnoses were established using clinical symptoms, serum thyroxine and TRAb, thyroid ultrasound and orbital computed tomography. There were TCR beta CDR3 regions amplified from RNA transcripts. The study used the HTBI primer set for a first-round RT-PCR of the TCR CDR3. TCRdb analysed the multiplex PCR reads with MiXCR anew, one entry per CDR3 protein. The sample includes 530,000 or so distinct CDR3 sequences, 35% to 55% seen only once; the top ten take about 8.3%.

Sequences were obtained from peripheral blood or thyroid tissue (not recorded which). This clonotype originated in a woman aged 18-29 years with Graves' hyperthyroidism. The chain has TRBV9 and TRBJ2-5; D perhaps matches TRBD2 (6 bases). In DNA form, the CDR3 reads TGTGCCAGCAGCCACCTGTCGACTAGTACCCAAGAGACCCAGTACTTC. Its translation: CASSHLSTSTQETQYF.